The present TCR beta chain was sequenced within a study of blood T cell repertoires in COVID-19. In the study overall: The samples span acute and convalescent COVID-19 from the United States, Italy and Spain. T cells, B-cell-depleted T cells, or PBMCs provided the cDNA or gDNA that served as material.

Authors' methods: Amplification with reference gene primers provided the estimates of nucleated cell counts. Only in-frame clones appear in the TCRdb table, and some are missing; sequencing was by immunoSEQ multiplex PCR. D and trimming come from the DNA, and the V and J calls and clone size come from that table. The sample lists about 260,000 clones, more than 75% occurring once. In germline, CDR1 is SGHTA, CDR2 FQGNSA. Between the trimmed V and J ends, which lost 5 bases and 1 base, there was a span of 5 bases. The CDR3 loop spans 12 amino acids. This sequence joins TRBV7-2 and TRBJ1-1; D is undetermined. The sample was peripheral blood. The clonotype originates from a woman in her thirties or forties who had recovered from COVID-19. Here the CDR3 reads CASSRWNTEAFF. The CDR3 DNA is TGTGCCAGCAGCCGGTGGAACACTGAAGCTTTCTTT.